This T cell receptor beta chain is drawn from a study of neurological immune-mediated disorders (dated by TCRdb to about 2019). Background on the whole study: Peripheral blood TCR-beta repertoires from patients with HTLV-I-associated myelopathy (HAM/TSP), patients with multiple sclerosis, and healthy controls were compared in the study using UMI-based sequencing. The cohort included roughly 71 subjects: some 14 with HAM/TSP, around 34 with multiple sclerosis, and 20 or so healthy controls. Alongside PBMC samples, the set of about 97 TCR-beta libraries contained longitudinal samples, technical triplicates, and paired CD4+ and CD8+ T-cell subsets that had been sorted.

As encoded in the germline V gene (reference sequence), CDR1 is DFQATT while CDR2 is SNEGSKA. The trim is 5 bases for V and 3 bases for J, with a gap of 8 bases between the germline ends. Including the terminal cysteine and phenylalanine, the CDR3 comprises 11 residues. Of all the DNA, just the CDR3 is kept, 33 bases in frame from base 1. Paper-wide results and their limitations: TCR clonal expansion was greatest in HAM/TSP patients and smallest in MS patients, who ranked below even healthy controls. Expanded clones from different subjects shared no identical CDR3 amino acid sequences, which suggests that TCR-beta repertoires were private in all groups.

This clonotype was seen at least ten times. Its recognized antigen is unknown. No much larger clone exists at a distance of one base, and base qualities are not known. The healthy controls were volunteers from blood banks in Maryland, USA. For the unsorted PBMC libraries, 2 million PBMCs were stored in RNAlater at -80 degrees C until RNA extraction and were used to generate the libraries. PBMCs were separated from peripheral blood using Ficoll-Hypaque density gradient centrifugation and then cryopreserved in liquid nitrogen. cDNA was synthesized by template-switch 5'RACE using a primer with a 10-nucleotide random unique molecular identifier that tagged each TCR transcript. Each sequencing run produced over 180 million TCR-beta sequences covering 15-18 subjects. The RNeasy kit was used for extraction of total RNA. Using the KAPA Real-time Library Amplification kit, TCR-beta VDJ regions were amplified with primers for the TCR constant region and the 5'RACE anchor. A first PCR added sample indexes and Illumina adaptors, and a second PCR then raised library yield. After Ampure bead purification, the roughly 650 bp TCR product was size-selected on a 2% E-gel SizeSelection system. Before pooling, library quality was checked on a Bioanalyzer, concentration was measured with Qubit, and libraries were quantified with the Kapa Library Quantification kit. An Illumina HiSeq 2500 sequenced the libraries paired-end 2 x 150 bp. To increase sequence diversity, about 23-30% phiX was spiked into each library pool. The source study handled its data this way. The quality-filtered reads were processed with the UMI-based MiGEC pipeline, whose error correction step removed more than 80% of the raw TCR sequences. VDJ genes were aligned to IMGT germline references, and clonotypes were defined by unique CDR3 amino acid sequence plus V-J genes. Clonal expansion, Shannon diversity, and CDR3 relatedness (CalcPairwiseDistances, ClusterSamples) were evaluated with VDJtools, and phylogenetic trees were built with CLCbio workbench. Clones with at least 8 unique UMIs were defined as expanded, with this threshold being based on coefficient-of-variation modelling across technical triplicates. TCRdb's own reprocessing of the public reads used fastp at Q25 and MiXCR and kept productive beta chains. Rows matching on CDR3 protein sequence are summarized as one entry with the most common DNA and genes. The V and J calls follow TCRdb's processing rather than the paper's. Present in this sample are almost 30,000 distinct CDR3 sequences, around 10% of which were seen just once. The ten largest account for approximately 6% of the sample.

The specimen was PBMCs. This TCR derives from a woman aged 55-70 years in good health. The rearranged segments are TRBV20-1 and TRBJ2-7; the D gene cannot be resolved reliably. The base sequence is TGCAGTGCTGAAGAATACTACGAGCAGTACTTC. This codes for CSAEEYYEQYF.